This T cell receptor (beta chain) comes out of a study of blood T cell repertoires in COVID-19. About the research overall: Specimens from acute and convalescent COVID-19 originated in the United States, Italy and Spain. T cells, B-cell-depleted T cells, or PBMCs provided the cDNA or gDNA that served as material.

The trim removed 6 bases at V and 3 bases at J, leaving 8 bases unmatched. The CDR3 sequence is 15 residues long. Germline CDR1 reads MNHEY; CDR2 reads SVGAGI. Profiled with immunoSEQ multiplex PCR; TCRdb holds only in-frame clones, not every one. Here the sample spans some 49,000 clones, about 76% being singletons. This chain uses TRBV6-5 with TRBJ2-7; 10 bases agree with TRBD1. This receptor was obtained from a woman older than 75 with COVID-19, enrolled during active disease. Input material: peripheral blood. CDR3 protein: CASSGSRDRGYEQYF. The CDR3 DNA sequence: TGTGCCAGCAGCGGCTCCCGGGACAGGGGCTACGAGCAGTACTTC.